This T cell receptor (beta chain) was recorded in a study of blood T cells in healthy people across ages. From germline, CDR1 is SNHLY and CDR2 FYNNEI. The CDR3 sequence is 15 residues long. V was trimmed by 6 bases and J by 8 bases, leaving 22 bases between them. The study drew donors from healthy Caucasian individuals in Russia aged about 6 to 95. Then a second PCR, running roughly 7 to 11 cycles, was carried out with a sample-barcoded 5' primer and a J-beta primer mix. TCRdb used MiXCR to reprocess the 5' RACE reads, holding one entry per CDR3 protein. The table lists around 2 million distinct CDR3 sequences, 35% to 50% of them singletons.

Material for sequencing was blood. This chain joins TRBV2 and TRBJ1-2, with D maybe TRBD1 (5 bases). The clonotype was recovered from a human donor in good health. The CDR3 spells CASSDGAPRVRGYTF. CDR3 DNA sequence: TGTGCCAGCAGCGACGGGGCCCCCAGGGTGCGCGGCTACACCTTC.